This TCR beta chain is drawn from a study of cytomegalovirus exposure and HLA in healthy donors. Study observations and caveats: Rarity held for most TCR sequences, but there were some public TCRs that occurred in many donors. The study labeled about 160 TCR beta chains cytomegalovirus-associated. In the roughly 130 validation repertoires, a later analysis found that first-cohort TCR clusters tended to co-occur.

Trimming stripped 1 base from V and 10 bases from J, with 15 bases between. CDR1 is SGDLS and CDR2 is YYNGEE in the germline V gene. The CDR3 consists of 14 residues. In regard to this clone: The antigen remains undetermined.

Method: immunoSEQ multiplex PCR; TCRdb's copy keeps in-frame clones and lacks some. The data show tens of thousands of clones, with 94% seen just once and 0.63% held by the top ten. Donors came from a validation cohort of about 120 subjects, distinct from the first 666-subject cohort. The sequenced sample was PBMCs. The sequence came from a woman under 30 in good health and CMV-seronegative. The chain couples TRBV9 to TRBJ2-1, with a possible D match to TRBD2 (5 bases). The CDR3 is CASSVMVGVGEQFF. CDR3 nucleotides: TGTGCCAGCAGCGTAATGGTCGGGGTCGGGGAGCAGTTCTTC.